Listed here are 2 T cell receptor beta chains from one sample, sequenced in a study of cytomegalovirus exposure and HLA in healthy donors. With 60 Vbeta and 13 Jbeta primers, the PCR was carried out. Sequencing was performed with immunoSEQ multiplex PCR; in TCRdb, only in-frame clones are kept and a portion is missing. This table holds 50,000 or so clones. Sequences were obtained from PBMCs. Every receptor here comes from a man aged 35 to 55 in good health and CMV-seropositive.

V is TRBV7-9 and J is TRBJ2-3, with 8 bases identical to TRBD2. CDR3 size: 15 residues. Looked up from germline, CDR1 is SEHNR and CDR2 is FQNEAQ (reference sequence). V lost 5 bases and J lost 2; bases outside the gene matches: 6. The CDR3 sequence: CASSPPSGLTDTQYF. DNA of the CDR3: TGTGCCAGCAGCCCCCCTAGCGGGCTCACAGATACGCAGTATTTT.

This chain joins TRBV19 and TRBJ1-1; D perhaps matches TRBD1 (5 bases). Germline-derived CDR1 and CDR2 are LNHDA and SQIVND (reference sequence). V lost 5 bases to trimming and J lost 1 base, with 8 bases between them. The CDR3 is made up of 13 amino acids. CDR3 amino acids: CASSPGGNTEAFF. In DNA form, the CDR3 reads TGTGCCAGTAGTCCGGGGGGGAACACTGAAGCTTTCTTT.